The entry below describes one T cell receptor (beta chain). Authors' processing steps: The authors estimated nucleated cell counts from reference gene primer amplification. Using immunoSEQ multiplex PCR, the repertoire was profiled, and TCRdb retains in-frame clones only, with some absent. V, J and clone size are those of that table, while D and trimming were read from the DNA. Among about 410,000 clones listed, 85% to 90% were seen once. The study recruited people aged about 18 to 90 years across some 23 US areas. The data stem from a study of blood T cell repertoires in COVID-19. Turning to the study itself: COVID-19 samples collected from the United States, Italy and Spain covered acute and convalescent phases. The analysed material was cDNA or gDNA that came from T cells, B-cell-depleted T cells, or PBMCs.

The CDR3 is made up of 15 amino acids. Germline V gene sequence: CDR1 SGHNT, CDR2 YYREEE (reference sequence). V gave up 4 bases and J gave up 7 bases, with 18 bases separating them. The J gene is TRBJ2-1, the V gene TRBV5-4; D remains unclear. The specimen sequenced was PBMCs or T cells enriched from blood (not recorded which). This receptor was obtained from a woman younger than 45 who had recovered from COVID-19. Here the CDR3 DNA reads TGTGCCAGCAGCCCCCAAGCCTTCGGGTTGAATGAGCAGTTCTTC. This encodes CASSPQAFGLNEQFF. The complete variable domain, with remaining parts taken from reference TRBV5-4 and TRBJ2-1, reads ETGVTQSPTHLIKTRGQQVTLRCSSQSGHNTVSWYQQALGQGPQFIFQYYREEENGRGNFPPRFSGLQFPNYSSELNVNALELDDSALYLCASSPQAFGLNEQFFGPGTRLTVL.